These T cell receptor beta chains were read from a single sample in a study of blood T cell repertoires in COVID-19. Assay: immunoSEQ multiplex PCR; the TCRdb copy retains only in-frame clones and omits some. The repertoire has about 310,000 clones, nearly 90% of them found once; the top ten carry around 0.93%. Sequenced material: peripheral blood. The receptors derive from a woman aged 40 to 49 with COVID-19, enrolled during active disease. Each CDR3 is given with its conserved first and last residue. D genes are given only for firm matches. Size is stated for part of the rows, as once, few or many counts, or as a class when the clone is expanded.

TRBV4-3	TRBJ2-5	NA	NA	CASSQEIYHSQETQYF	TGCGCCAGCAGCCAAGAAATATACCACAGCCAAGAGACCCAGTACTTC
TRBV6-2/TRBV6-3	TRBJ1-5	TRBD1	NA	CASSQTWTGGNQPQHF	TGTGCCAGCAGTCAGACTTGGACAGGGGGCAATCAGCCCCAGCATTTT
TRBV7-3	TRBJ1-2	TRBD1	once	CASSLRAGGGDDYGYTF	TGTGCCAGCAGCTTAAGGGCAGGGGGCGGCGATGACTATGGCTACACCTTC
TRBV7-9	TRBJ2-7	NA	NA	CASSTAQGNEQYF	TGTGCCAGCAGCACCGCACAGGGTAACGAGCAGTACTTC
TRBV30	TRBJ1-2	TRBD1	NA	CAWTPGGNYGYTF	TGTGCCTGGACCCCAGGGGGCAACTATGGCTACACCTTC
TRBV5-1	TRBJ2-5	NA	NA	CASYNSPGETQYF	TGCGCCAGCTATAATTCCCCAGGGGAGACCCAGTACTTC
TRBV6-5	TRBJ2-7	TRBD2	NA	CASGREVIYEQYF	TGTGCCAGCGGGAGGGAAGTAATCTACGAGCAGTACTTC
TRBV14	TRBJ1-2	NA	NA	CASSQLSDYGYTF	TGTGCCAGCAGCCAGCTGTCGGACTATGGCTACACCTTC
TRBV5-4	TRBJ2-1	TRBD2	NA	CASSLEAAGATNEQFF	TGTGCCAGCAGCTTGGAGGCAGCGGGAGCGACCAATGAGCAGTTCTTC
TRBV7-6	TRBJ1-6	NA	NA	CASSPGASYNSPLHF	TGTGCCAGCAGTCCAGGGGCCTCCTATAATTCACCCCTCCACTTT
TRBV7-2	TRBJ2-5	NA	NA	CASSQRSGRGRETQYF	TGTGCCAGCAGCCAAAGGAGCGGCAGGGGGAGGGAGACCCAGTACTTC